The rows below give T cell receptor beta chains drawn from one sample of a study of T cells in Graves' hyperthyroidism and ophthalmopathy. In TCRdb, the multiplex PCR reads were re-called with MiXCR into one record per CDR3 protein. This table has 500,000 to 600,000 distinct CDR3 sequences, roughly 17% appearing once. The sample was blood. The receptors originated from a woman younger than 30 with Graves' hyperthyroidism. Each CDR3 is given with its conserved first and last residue. D genes are given only for firm matches. For some rows the clone size is stated as once, few or many, or as a class when expanded; others skip it.

j_call	v_call	d_call	clone_size	cdr3_aa	cdr3_nt
TRBJ2-7	TRBV20-1	.	many	CSAIRGSYEQYF	TGCAGTGCTATCCGAGGGTCCTACGAGCAGTACTTC
TRBJ2-1	TRBV19	TRBD2	.	CASTRRGRANNEQFF	TGTGCCAGTACCCGTCGGGGGAGGGCCAACAATGAGCAGTTCTTC
TRBJ1-5	TRBV2	.	many	CASLLEHESQPQHF	TGTGCCAGTCTCTTGGAGCATGAGAGTCAGCCCCAGCATTTT
TRBJ2-2	TRBV2	TRBD2	.	CAILAGGTGELFF	TGTGCCATACTAGCGGGAGGTACCGGGGAGCTGTTTTTT
TRBJ2-3	TRBV20-1	.	many	CSASQRSDTQYF	TGCAGTGCTAGTCAGAGGTCAGATACGCAGTATTTT
TRBJ2-1	TRBV7-8	.	many	CASSGQVTLYNEQFF	TGTGCCAGCAGCGGTCAGGTAACCCTGTACAATGAGCAGTTCTTC
TRBJ1-5	TRBV12-3/TRBV12-4	TRBD1	many	CASSLELGQGGQPQHF	TGTGCCAGCAGTTTAGAGTTAGGACAGGGCGGACAGCCCCAGCATTTT
TRBJ1-1	TRBV20-1	TRBD1	.	CSARGQGGREAFF	TGCAGTGCCCGGGGCCAGGGGGGTCGTGAAGCTTTCTTT
TRBJ2-2	TRBV27	TRBD2	few	CASSIRTSGVNTGELFF	TGTGCCAGCAGTATCAGGACTAGCGGGGTGAACACCGGGGAGCTGTTTTTT
TRBJ2-2	TRBV12-3/TRBV12-4	.	.	CASFRKGARGGELFF	TGTGCCAGCTTCCGTAAAGGGGCGCGGGGCGGGGAGCTGTTTTTT
TRBJ2-7	TRBV11-2	TRBD2	many	CASSLGMVGGGEQYF	TGTGCCAGCAGCTTAGGGATGGTCGGCGGGGGCGAGCAGTACTTC
TRBJ1-1	TRBV5-5	.	few	CASSLEWGGEAFF	TGTGCCAGCAGCTTGGAGTGGGGGGGTGAAGCTTTCTTT
TRBJ1-3	TRBV12-3/TRBV12-4	.	.	CASSLVRGNTIYF	TGTGCCAGCAGTTTGGTTAGAGGAAACACCATATATTTT
TRBJ2-4	TRBV24-1	.	many	CATSDGSDIQYF	TGTGCCACCAGTGATGGGTCGGACATTCAGTACTTC
TRBJ2-7	TRBV3-1	TRBD2	many	CASSPSSGGYEQYF	TGTGCCAGCAGCCCTTCCAGCGGGGGCTACGAGCAGTACTTC
TRBJ2-7	TRBV27	.	few	CASQPGRTSYEQYF	TGTGCCAGCCAACCCGGACGGACCTCCTACGAGCAGTACTTC
TRBJ1-3	TRBV2	.	.	CASLDGNTIYF	TGTGCCAGCTTAGATGGAAACACCATATATTTT
TRBJ2-1	TRBV19	.	.	CASRVIGKGYSEQFF	TGTGCCAGCCGAGTAATAGGGAAGGGATACAGTGAGCAGTTCTTC
TRBJ1-6	TRBV5-1	TRBD1	many	CASSRTGGGSPLHF	TGCGCCAGCAGCCGGACAGGGGGTGGTTCACCCCTCCACTTT
TRBJ1-2	TRBV12-5	.	many	CASGRIGASYGYTF	TGTGCTAGTGGTAGGATAGGGGCGAGCTATGGCTACACCTTC
TRBJ1-1	TRBV10-3	TRBD1	.	CAINSGTGRMSEAFF	TGTGCCATCAATTCCGGGACAGGGAGGATGTCTGAAGCTTTCTTT
TRBJ2-5	TRBV5-1	TRBD1	few	CASSTGTGGETQYF	TGCGCCAGCAGCACCGGGACAGGTGGGGAGACCCAGTACTTC
TRBJ2-7	TRBV19	TRBD2	.	CASSISTSGIPYEQYF	TGTGCCAGTAGTATTTCGACTAGCGGGATCCCGTACGAGCAGTACTTC
TRBJ1-6	TRBV2	TRBD1	.	CASSAGTARGEGNSPLHF	TGTGCCAGCAGCGCCGGGACAGCACGAGGAGAGGGTAATTCACCCCTCCACTTT
TRBJ2-3	TRBV2	.	many	CASSDWGLDTQYF	TGTGCCAGCAGTGATTGGGGTTTAGATACGCAGTATTTT
TRBJ1-1	TRBV18	.	many	CASSPSNTEAFF	TGTGCCAGCTCCCCCTCGAACACTGAAGCTTTCTTT
TRBJ2-1	TRBV2	TRBD2	many	CASSETTLLAGGVNEQFF	TGTGCCAGCAGTGAAACAACCTTACTAGCGGGGGGCGTAAATGAGCAGTTCTTC
TRBJ1-2	TRBV29-1	TRBD1	.	CSGAGTEGYTF	TGCAGCGGAGCCGGGACAGAAGGCTACACCTTC
TRBJ2-7	TRBV4-1	.	.	CASSQDFEVYEQYF	TGCGCCAGCAGCCAAGATTTCGAAGTCTACGAGCAGTACTTC
TRBJ2-5	TRBV2	.	many	CASSPRHLQETQYF	TGTGCCAGCAGTCCGAGACACCTACAAGAGACCCAGTACTTC
TRBJ2-7	TRBV7-9	TRBD2	few	CASSFIGKTSGKSHEQYF	TGTGCCAGCAGCTTCATCGGGAAAACTAGCGGGAAATCCCACGAGCAGTACTTC
TRBJ1-1	TRBV29-1	.	many	CSVVWLKNTEAFF	TGCAGCGTTGTATGGCTGAAGAACACTGAAGCTTTCTTT
TRBJ2-1	TRBV10-1	.	many	CASSGLAERIDNEQFF	TGCGCCAGCAGTGGCCTGGCGGAGCGAATCGACAATGAGCAGTTCTTC
TRBJ1-2	TRBV4-3	.	many	CASSQVLRQSPHGYTF	TGCGCCAGCAGCCAAGTCCTTAGACAGTCCCCACATGGCTACACCTTC
TRBJ1-1	TRBV18	.	many	CASSPLYKGLNGAFF	TGTGCCAGCTCACCACTTTACAAGGGGTTGAATGGAGCTTTCTTT
TRBJ1-4	TRBV29-1	.	few	CSGGGPNEKLFF	TGCAGCGGCGGAGGGCCTAATGAAAAACTGTTTTTT
TRBJ2-1	TRBV12-3/TRBV12-4	.	many	CASSRPSGISYNEQFF	TGTGCCAGCAGTCGACCGAGTGGTATCTCCTACAATGAGCAGTTCTTC
TRBJ2-5	TRBV27	.	few	CASKRTATATETQYF	TGTGCCAGCAAGCGGACAGCCACAGCGACGGAGACCCAGTACTTC
TRBJ2-1	TRBV20-1	TRBD2	many	CSANSGGSSYNEQFF	TGCAGTGCCAATAGCGGGGGGAGCTCCTACAATGAGCAGTTCTTC
TRBJ1-3	TRBV7-2	.	few	CASSLGGLPPDTIYF	TGTGCCAGCAGCTTAGGGGGCCTCCCCCCGGACACCATATATTTT
TRBJ2-1	TRBV28	.	many	CASSPVGTYNEQFF	TGTGCCAGCAGTCCTGTTGGTACCTACAATGAGCAGTTCTTC
TRBJ2-1	TRBV7-9	TRBD1	many	CASSVAGTGLNEQFF	TGTGCCAGCAGCGTAGCCGGGACAGGGCTCAATGAGCAGTTCTTC
TRBJ2-7	TRBV20-1	TRBD1	few	CSARGAQGAREQYF	TGCAGTGCTAGGGGTGCACAGGGGGCACGGGAGCAGTACTTC
TRBJ1-5	TRBV6-2/TRBV6-3	.	.	CASSHESNQPQHF	TGTGCCAGCAGTCACGAGAGTAATCAGCCCCAGCATTTT
TRBJ1-5	TRBV3-1	TRBD1	many	CASSPRQGYNQPQHF	TGTGCCAGCAGCCCGCGACAGGGCTACAATCAGCCCCAGCATTTT
TRBJ1-5	TRBV10-3	TRBD1	few	CAISEGTGNQPQHF	TGTGCCATCAGTGAGGGGACAGGCAATCAGCCCCAGCATTTT
TRBJ1-2	TRBV4-1	.	few	CASSQDLIGSFGTF	TGCGCCAGCAGCCAAGATTTAATAGGCAGCTTCGGGACCTTC
TRBJ2-7	TRBV7-9	.	many	CASSLATPPHYEQYF	TGTGCCAGCAGCTTAGCGACCCCACCACACTACGAGCAGTACTTC
TRBJ2-2	TRBV6-4	.	.	CASSDLTDSGELFF	TGTGCCAGCAGTGACCTCACGGACAGCGGGGAGCTGTTTTTT
TRBJ2-2	TRBV2	.	.	CASRVVNTGELFF	TGTGCATCCAGGGTCGTAAACACCGGGGAGCTGTTTTTT
TRBJ1-2	TRBV28	.	many	CASSSYLRVTYGYTF	TGTGCCAGCAGTTCCTACCTCAGGGTGACCTATGGCTACACCTTC
TRBJ2-1	TRBV2	TRBD1	many	CASSSKGQGVVSKFF	TGTGCCAGCAGTTCCAAGGGACAGGGAGTGGTAAGCAAGTTCTTC
TRBJ2-1	TRBV12-3/TRBV12-4	TRBD2	few	CASSFRGVLAGGPSYNEQFF	TGTGCCAGCAGTTTTCGCGGTGTATTAGCGGGAGGGCCATCCTACAATGAGCAGTTCTTC
TRBJ2-2	TRBV2	TRBD1	.	CASSEVQGAAGELFF	TGCGCCAGCAGTGAAGTCCAGGGGGCCGCCGGGGAGCTGTTTTTT
TRBJ2-7	TRBV4-2	.	few	CASSQEAQGYEQYF	TGTGCCAGCAGCCAAGAGGCGCAGGGCTACGAGCAGTACTTC
TRBJ2-3	TRBV5-1	TRBD2	few	CASSGLTSGVTDTQYF	TGCGCCAGCAGCGGGCTGACTAGCGGGGTAACAGATACGCAGTATTTT
TRBJ2-7	TRBV29-1	.	many	CSVGQATGEQYF	TGCAGCGTTGGACAAGCTACGGGCGAGCAGTACTTC
TRBJ2-6	TRBV12-3/TRBV12-4	TRBD2	.	CASSRLAGVSGANVLTF	TGTGCCAGCAGCCGGCTAGCGGGGGTCTCTGGGGCCAACGTCCTGACTTTC
TRBJ1-1	TRBV27	TRBD1	.	CASSFWGQAGTEAFF	TGTGCCAGCAGCTTTTGGGGACAGGCCGGGACTGAAGCTTTCTTT
TRBJ2-7	TRBV4-3	.	few	CASSPAWRSSSYEQYF	TGCGCCAGCAGCCCCGCCTGGAGGTCGAGCTCCTACGAGCAGTACTTC